These 18 T cell receptor beta chains share one sample of origin, sequenced in a study of blood T cell repertoires in COVID-19. Sequencing used immunoSEQ multiplex PCR; TCRdb keeps in-frame clones, though not all of them. The table records under 250,000 clones, 70% to 85% of them present only once. Material: PBMCs or T cells enriched from blood (not recorded which). These receptors were taken from a woman aged 35 to 49 with acute COVID-19.

This clone was seen only once. CDR3 nucleotides: TGCGCCAGCAGCCAGCTGGGACTAGCGGGGGGAAATAGCTCCTACAATGAGCAGTTCTTC. Translating gives CASSQLGLAGGNSSYNEQFF. The chain combines TRBV4-1 with TRBJ2-1; 15 nucleotides line up with TRBD2. This CDR3 has 20 amino acids. V shed 3 bases and J 0 bases; nucleotides not matched to a gene: 9. Germline assignment: CDR1 MGHRA and CDR2 YSYEKL.

The chain joins TRBV28 to TRBJ2-3; 7 bases are shared with TRBD1. The CDR3 length is 15 residues. Germline V CDR1 and CDR2: MDHEN, SYDVKM. Losses at the gene ends were 1 base for V and 4 bases for J; bases not matched to a gene: 5. As DNA, the CDR3 is TGTGCCAGCAGTTTATTAAGGGGGCGGGCAGATACGCAGTATTTT. Translated, it gives CASSLLRGRADTQYF.

This chain connects TRBV2 to TRBJ1-5, with 11 bases identical to TRBD1. Germline values: CDR1 SNHLY, CDR2 FYNNEI. The CDR3 totals 13 residues. CDR3 in amino acids: CAGGQGEGQPQHF. In nucleotides, the CDR3 is TGTGCGGGGGGACAGGGGGAAGGTCAGCCCCAGCATTTT.

The rearrangement joins TRBV5-5 to TRBJ2-1; 7 bases match TRBD2. The CDR3 runs 16 residues. Germline trimming cut 3 bases from V and 0 bases from J; bases unmatched to any gene: 6. Germline V gene data show CDR1 as SGHKS and CDR2 as YYEKEE (reference sequence). The chain's CDR3 is CASSSGTMSSYNEQFF. In nucleotides, the CDR3 is TGTGCCAGCAGCTCGGGGACTATGAGCTCCTACAATGAGCAGTTCTTC.

This clone was recorded once. The gene calls are TRBV28 and TRBJ1-2; D might be TRBD1 (6 bases). Germline CDR1 is MDHEN and CDR2 is SYDVKM. There are 13 residues in the CDR3. V was shortened by 4 bases and J by 2 bases, with 8 bases between the two germline ends. The CDR3 sequence is CASSSDRNYGYTF. The CDR3, as DNA: TGTGCCAGCAGTTCGGACAGAAACTATGGCTACACCTTC.

The J gene is TRBJ1-2, the V gene TRBV25-1; TRBD1 aligns across 7 bases. CDR3 length equals 15 residues. With V trimmed by 4 bases and J by 6 bases, 11 bases remained unmatched. CDR1 is MGHDK, CDR2 SYGVNS, per germline. For the CDR3, the DNA is TGTGCCAGCAGTGGGGGACAGCGCCCGGGAGATGGCTACACCTTC. Protein: CASSGGQRPGDGYTF.

This clone was detected only a few times. The gene calls are TRBV6-1 and TRBJ2-7; 9 nucleotides align to TRBD2. Looked up from germline, CDR1 is MNHNS and CDR2 is SASEGT. CDR3 length: 16 residues. V trimming: 2 bases; J trimming: 1 base; junction bases outside the gene matches: 6. This CDR3 reads CASSEIVAGGSYEQYF. Here the CDR3 DNA reads TGTGCCAGCAGTGAAATCGTGGCGGGAGGGTCCTACGAGCAGTACTTC.

V and J are TRBV5-1 and TRBJ2-5; D is ambiguous. Germline V gives CDR1 SGHRS, CDR2 YFSETQ. There are 13 residues in the CDR3. V lost 1 base and J 1 base, leaving 5 bases between the germline ends. The chain's CDR3 is CASSLTVQETQYF. The DNA for the CDR3 is TGCGCCAGCAGCTTGACGGTCCAAGAGACCCAGTACTTC.

V usage is TRBV7-2 and J usage is TRBJ1-1; TRBD1 agrees at 7 bases. The ends lost 0 bases at V and 9 bases at J; junction bases unmatched: 7. The germline V gene encodes CDR1 SGHTA and CDR2 FQGNSA. This CDR3 has 14 residues. The CDR3 DNA sequence: TGTGCCAGCAGCTTAGCAGGGGACAGTTCGAAAGCTTTCTTT. Translated: CASSLAGDSSKAFF. Full variable domain (outside the CDR3, taken from reference TRBV7-2 and TRBJ1-1): GAGVSQSPSNKVTEKGKDVELRCDPISGHTALYWYRQSLGQGLEFLIYFQGNSAPDKSGLPSDRFSAERTGGSVSTLTIQRTQQEDSAVYLCASSLAGDSSKAFFGQGTRLTVV.

The chain is built from TRBV3-1 (or the pseudogene TRBV3-2) and TRBJ2-5; possibly TRBD2 for D (5 bases). V lost 2 bases and J lost 4, with 5 bases in between. This CDR3 spans 12 amino acids. The germline CDR1 and CDR2 sequences are LGHDT and YNNKEL (reference sequence). CDR3 DNA: TGTGCCAGCAGCCAACGGGGAGAGACCCAGTACTTC. Amino acids: CASSQRGETQYF.

The chain joins TRBV30 to TRBJ1-1; D remains ambiguous. From germline, CDR1 is GTSNPN and CDR2 SVGIG (reference sequence). This CDR3 contains 15 residues. V lost 3 bases and J lost 4, with 18 bases in between. For the CDR3, the DNA is TGTGCCTGGAGCTCCGGGGTCGGGTGGTCCACTGAAGCTTTCTTT. This encodes CAWSSGVGWSTEAFF.

This chain links TRBV19 with TRBJ1-2; 11 bases map to TRBD1. The CDR3 length is 15 residues. Germline trimming cut 6 bases from V and 1 base from J; bases unmatched to any gene: 4. In germline, CDR1 is LNHDA, CDR2 SQIVND (reference sequence). The CDR3 loop is CASSRTGGINYGYTF. In DNA form, the CDR3 reads TGTGCCAGTAGCCGGACAGGGGGCATTAACTATGGCTACACCTTC.

The CDR3 sequence: CASSSGQGPNSPLHF. CDR3 nucleotides: TGTGCCAGCAGTTCCGGACAGGGCCCAAATTCACCCCTCCACTTT. V and J are TRBV6-5 and TRBJ1-6; TRBD1 matches at 8 bases. Germline CDR1 is MNHEY and CDR2 is SVGAGI. The CDR3 contains 15 residues. V lost 4 bases, J lost 7 bases, and 6 bases stayed unmatched.

The J gene is TRBJ1-2, the V gene TRBV5-1; 9 positions match TRBD1. In germline, CDR1 is SGHRS, CDR2 YFSETQ. This CDR3 contains 15 residues. With V trimmed by 0 bases and J by 4 bases, 4 bases remained unmatched. The CDR3: CASSLGPGQGYGYTF. The CDR3 nucleotides read TGCGCCAGCAGCTTGGGCCCGGGACAGGGCTATGGCTACACCTTC.

The chain recombines TRBV6-6 with TRBJ2-7, with D unresolved. From germline, CDR1 is MNHNY and CDR2 SVGAGI (reference sequence). V lost 11 bases to trimming and J lost 6 bases, with 20 bases between them. This CDR3 spans 13 amino acids. The CDR3 loop is CAATKNERSEQYF. The CDR3 coding sequence is TGTGCCGCCACCAAGAATGAGCGTAGCGAGCAGTACTTC.

This chain joins TRBV24-1 and TRBJ2-3, with 13 bases that match TRBD2. The CDR3 runs 17 residues. The V and J ends lost 5 bases and 0 bases, in that order; junction bases with no gene match: 4. Per the germline V gene, CDR1 is KGHDR and CDR2 is SFDVKD. The CDR3 nucleotides read TGTGCCACCAGTGGAACTAGCGGGAGGGTTAGCACAGATACGCAGTATTTT. It is translated as CATSGTSGRVSTDTQYF.

Regarding this clone: At the DNA level, this CDR3 is encoded by other sequences in the same sample as well. Here the CDR3 reads CASSQELAGVTGELFF. The CDR3 DNA sequence: TGTGCCAGCAGCCAAGAACTCGCGGGAGTCACCGGGGAGCTGTTTTTT. The chain uses TRBV3-1 (or the pseudogene TRBV3-2) and TRBJ2-2; 7 nucleotides match TRBD2. This CDR3 has 16 amino acids. Germline lookup yields CDR1 LGHDT and CDR2 YNNKEL (reference sequence). V was pared by 0 bases and J by 4 bases, with 5 bases of the junction left unmatched.

The genes are TRBV5-1 and TRBJ2-1, with 9 bases aligning to TRBD2. The CDR3 is 14 amino acids. Germline CDR1 reads SGHRS; CDR2 reads YFSETQ. Germline trimming cut 5 bases from V and 10 bases from J; bases unmatched to any gene: 10. The CDR3: CASRAGGAYLEQFF. In nucleotides, the CDR3 is TGCGCCAGCAGAGCGGGAGGCGCGTACCTCGAGCAGTTCTTC. The whole variable domain, remainder taken from reference TRBV5-1 and TRBJ2-1, is KAGVTQTPRYLIKTRGQQVTLSCSPISGHRSVSWYQQTPGQGLQFLFEYFSETQRNKGNFPGRFSGRQFSNSRSEMNVSTLELGDSALYLCASRAGGAYLEQFFGPGTRLTVL.